These 11 T cell receptor beta chains share one sample of origin, sequenced in a study of CD8 T cells in ankylosing spondylitis (dated 2017 in TCRdb). The library was prepared using 5' RACE. Sequencing relied on an Illumina HiSeq 2500. Using fastp trimming at Q25 and MiXCR clonotype assembly, TCRdb reanalyzed the public sequencing data and kept in-frame beta chains. A single entry per CDR3 protein holds the most common genes and DNA from its merged rows. A total of some 400,000 distinct CDR3 sequences appear in this sample, around 24% of them only once. Approximately 15% of the sample lies in the top ten. No antigen is known for these receptors. On the study overall, not on this receptor specifically: A TCR beta motif made up of several highly homologous amino acid variants appeared to be characteristic of blood from ankylosing spondylitis patients.

Specimen: blood, either unsorted or a sorted T cell fraction (not recorded which). These receptors all come from a male donor with ankylosing spondylitis.

This clonotype was recorded a few times. This chain joins TRBV18 and TRBJ2-7; perhaps TRBD1 as D (6 bases). CDR3 length: 15 residues. From germline, CDR1 is KGHSH and CDR2 LQKENI. The ends were cut back, 6 bases at V and 3 bases at J, with 18 bases in the middle. This CDR3 is CASSLEAQGLYEQYF. In DNA form, the CDR3 reads TGTGCCAGCTCCCTCGAGGCACAGGGCCTCTACGAGCAGTACTTC. Using reference TRBV18 and TRBJ2-7 for the parts outside the CDR3, the full variable domain is NAGVMQNPRHLVRRRGQEARLRCSPMKGHSHVYWYRQLPEEGLKFMVYLQKENIIDESGMPKERFSAEFPKEGPSILRIQQVVRGDSAAYFCASSLEAQGLYEQYFGPGTRLTVT.

The V and J genes are TRBV20-1 and TRBJ2-1; 10 nucleotides line up with TRBD2. The CDR3 has 13 amino acids. CDR1 is DFQATT and CDR2 is SNEGSKA in the germline V gene (reference sequence). In nucleotides, the CDR3 is TGCGGACTAGATCTAGCGGGAGTGGGTGAGCAGTTCTTC. Protein: CGLDLAGVGEQFF.

The chain combines TRBV12-3 or TRBV12-4 with TRBJ2-7; the match to TRBD1 covers 10 bases. The CDR3 extends over 14 amino acids. The J segment lost 3 bases and the V segment lost 5 bases, leaving 4 bases of the junction unmatched. This CDR3 is CASSRQGAGYEQYF. CDR3 in DNA: TGTGCCAGCAGTCGACAGGGGGCGGGCTACGAGCAGTACTTC.

This clonotype showed up just a few times. The rearrangement uses TRBV11-2 and TRBJ1-3, with D maybe TRBD1 (5 bases). The germline V gene has CDR1 SGHAT and CDR2 FQNNGV. Trimming took off 1 base at V and 5 bases at J, with 12 bases between the two ends. The CDR3 is made up of 15 amino acids. The CDR3 here is CASSLGGGRRNTIYF. CDR3 in DNA: TGTGCCAGCAGCTTAGGGGGGGGGAGAAGAAACACCATATATTTT.

This chain joins TRBV5-1 and TRBJ2-3; D uncertain. CDR1 is SGHRS and CDR2 is YFSETQ in the germline V gene. The ends were cut back, 4 bases at V and 2 bases at J, with 14 bases in the middle. The CDR3 length is 15 residues. The CDR3 coding sequence is TGCGCCAGCAGCGCCCTCCTGACCCACACAGATACGCAGTATTTT. This translates into CASSALLTHTDTQYF.

CDR3 sequence: CASSTHLVLDGYTF. The CDR3 bases are TGTGCCAGCAGCACACATCTGGTGTTAGATGGCTACACCTTC. The gene calls are TRBV7-2 and TRBJ1-2; the D is unclear. Per germline, CDR1 SGHTA and CDR2 FQGNSA. Trimming shortened V by 5 bases and J by 6 bases, and 16 bases separated the two germline ends. The CDR3 totals 14 residues.

V usage is TRBV27 and J usage is TRBJ1-4; TRBD1 matches 12 bases. Germline CDR1 reads MNHEY; CDR2 reads SMNVEV (reference sequence). CDR3 length: 16 amino acids. Losses at the gene ends were 3 bases for V and 8 bases for J; bases not matched to a gene: 7. The CDR3 protein is CASSLGQGALGEKLFF. The CDR3 nucleotides read TGTGCCAGCAGTTTGGGACAGGGGGCGCTGGGGGAAAAACTGTTTTTT.

The table lists this clonotype with a few counts. V is TRBV5-1 and J is TRBJ2-5; the match to TRBD1 covers 10 bases. Unmatched junction bases numbered 1, after V lost 3 bases and J lost 5 bases. The germline gives CDR1 SGHRS, CDR2 YFSETQ. The CDR3 has 13 amino acids. CDR3: CASSSGQGETQYF. CDR3 nucleotides: TGCGCCAGCAGCTCGGGACAGGGGGAGACCCAGTACTTC.

CDR3 DNA sequence: TGTGCCAGCAGCTTAACAGGTTCCGGGAGCTCCTACAATGAGCAGTTCTTC. Its translation is CASSLTGSGSSYNEQFF. The V and J genes are TRBV7-9 and TRBJ2-1; the D gene is possibly TRBD2 (6 bases). Germline loops: CDR1 SEHNR, CDR2 FQNEAQ (reference sequence). The CDR3 runs 17 residues. Trimming took off 2 bases at V and 0 bases at J, with 14 bases between the two ends.

This clonotype was counted only a few times. The chain recombines TRBV5-1 with TRBJ1-2; TRBD1 is a possible D gene (6 bases). CDR3 length equals 14 residues. Trimming cost V 4 bases and J 4 bases, with 14 bases left between them. Germline CDR1 SGHRS, CDR2 YFSETQ. Here the CDR3 DNA reads TGCGCCAGCAGCGGGGGGGACACCTTCTATGGCTACACCTTC. It encodes CASSGGDTFYGYTF.

The chain employs TRBV6-2 or TRBV6-3 and TRBJ2-7; the match to TRBD1 covers 9 bases. J gave up 3 bases and V 6 bases, and 15 bases lay outside the gene matches. The CDR3 is 17 residues long. Germline V CDR1 and CDR2: MNHEY, SVGEGT. The CDR3 sequence: CASRPQPSGTGSYEQYF. CDR3 in DNA: TGTGCCAGCAGACCACAACCTTCCGGGACAGGGAGCTACGAGCAGTACTTC.